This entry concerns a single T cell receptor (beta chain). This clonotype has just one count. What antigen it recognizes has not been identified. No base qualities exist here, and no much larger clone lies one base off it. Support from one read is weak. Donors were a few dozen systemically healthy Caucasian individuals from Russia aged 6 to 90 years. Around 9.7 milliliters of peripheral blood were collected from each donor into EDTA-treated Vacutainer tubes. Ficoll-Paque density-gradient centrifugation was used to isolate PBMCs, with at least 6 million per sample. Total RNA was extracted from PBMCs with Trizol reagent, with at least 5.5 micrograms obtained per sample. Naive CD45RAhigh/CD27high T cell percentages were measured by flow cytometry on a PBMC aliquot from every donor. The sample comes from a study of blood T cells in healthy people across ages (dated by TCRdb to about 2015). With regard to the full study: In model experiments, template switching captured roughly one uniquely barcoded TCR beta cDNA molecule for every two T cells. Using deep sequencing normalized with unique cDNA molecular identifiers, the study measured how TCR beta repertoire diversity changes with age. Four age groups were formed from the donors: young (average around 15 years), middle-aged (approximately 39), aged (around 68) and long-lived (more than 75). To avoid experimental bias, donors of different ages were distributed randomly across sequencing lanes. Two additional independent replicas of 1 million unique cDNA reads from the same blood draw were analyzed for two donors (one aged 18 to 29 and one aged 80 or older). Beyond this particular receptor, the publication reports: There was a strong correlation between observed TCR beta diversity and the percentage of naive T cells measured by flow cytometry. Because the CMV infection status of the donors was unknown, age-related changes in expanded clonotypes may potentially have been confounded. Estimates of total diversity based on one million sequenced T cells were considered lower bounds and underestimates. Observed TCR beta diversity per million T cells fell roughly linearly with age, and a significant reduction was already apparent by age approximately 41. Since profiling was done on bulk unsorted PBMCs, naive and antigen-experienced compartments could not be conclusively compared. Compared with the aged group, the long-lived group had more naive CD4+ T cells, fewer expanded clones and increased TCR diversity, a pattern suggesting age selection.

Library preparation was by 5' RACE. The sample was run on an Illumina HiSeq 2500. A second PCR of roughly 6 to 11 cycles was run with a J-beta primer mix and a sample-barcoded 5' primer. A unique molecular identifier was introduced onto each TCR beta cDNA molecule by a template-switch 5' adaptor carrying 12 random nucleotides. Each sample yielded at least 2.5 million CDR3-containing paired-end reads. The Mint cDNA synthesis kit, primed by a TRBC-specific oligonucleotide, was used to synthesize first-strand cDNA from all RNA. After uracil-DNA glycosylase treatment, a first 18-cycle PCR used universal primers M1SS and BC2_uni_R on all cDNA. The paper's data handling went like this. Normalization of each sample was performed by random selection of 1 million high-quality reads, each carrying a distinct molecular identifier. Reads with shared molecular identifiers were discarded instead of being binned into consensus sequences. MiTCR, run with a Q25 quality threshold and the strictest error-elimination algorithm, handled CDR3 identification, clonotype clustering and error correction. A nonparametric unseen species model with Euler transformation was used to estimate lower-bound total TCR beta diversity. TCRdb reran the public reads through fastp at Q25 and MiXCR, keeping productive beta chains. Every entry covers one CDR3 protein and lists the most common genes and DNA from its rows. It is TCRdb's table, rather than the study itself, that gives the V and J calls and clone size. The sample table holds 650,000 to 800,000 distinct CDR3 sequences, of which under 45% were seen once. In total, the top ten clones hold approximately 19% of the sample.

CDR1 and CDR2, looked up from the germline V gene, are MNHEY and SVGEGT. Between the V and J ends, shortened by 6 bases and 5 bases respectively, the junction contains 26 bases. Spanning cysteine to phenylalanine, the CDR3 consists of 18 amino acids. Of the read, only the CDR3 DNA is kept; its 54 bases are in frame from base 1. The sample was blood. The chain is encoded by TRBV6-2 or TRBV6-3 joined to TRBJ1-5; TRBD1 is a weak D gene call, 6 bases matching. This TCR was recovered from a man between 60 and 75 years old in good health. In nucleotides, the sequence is TGTGCCAGCAGCAGCGACAGGTTAACTGCCCAGGCGGATCAGCCCCAGCATTTT. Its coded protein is CASSSDRLTAQADQPQHF.